Described below is a single TCR beta chain sequence and its context. The authors ran a second PCR of about 6 to 11 cycles using a sample-barcoded 5' primer and a J-beta primer mix. Carrying 12 random nucleotides, a template-switch adaptor labeled each individual cDNA molecule. TCRdb reprocessed the 5' RACE reads via MiXCR and lists one record per CDR3 protein. The sample has about 1.8 million distinct CDR3 sequences, just under 50% seen once. The data were taken from a study of blood T cells in healthy people across ages. The authors drew around 11 milliliters of peripheral blood from each donor. At least 6 million PBMCs were isolated per sample. V lost 0 bases, J lost 7 bases, and 10 bases stayed unmatched. Germline V gene data show CDR1 as PRHDT and CDR2 as FYEKMQ (reference sequence). The CDR3 totals 17 residues.

The receptor was isolated from a woman aged 40 to 50 in good health. The sample taken for sequencing was blood. V usage is TRBV13 and J usage is TRBJ2-1; 9 bases fit TRBD2. CDR3 region: CASSLGSGGIYRNEQFF. CDR3 coding DNA: TGTGCCAGCAGCTTAGGGAGCGGGGGGATCTACAGGAATGAGCAGTTCTTC.